Detailed here is one T cell receptor (beta chain). CDR1 ENHRY and CDR2 SYGVKD come from the germline V gene. Trimming removed 11 bases at V and 7 bases at J, with 18 bases between. This CDR3 spans 13 amino acids. The sample is drawn from a study of blood T cell repertoires in COVID-19. At the level of the study: COVID-19 samples, acute and convalescent, were from the United States, Italy and Spain.

Libraries were prepared by immunoSEQ multiplex PCR; TCRdb keeps only in-frame clonotypes and omits some of them. The sample records approximately 150,000 clones, over 90% being singletons. The source material was peripheral blood. The receptor was isolated from a woman aged 55-69 years with COVID-19, enrolled during active disease. This chain connects TRBV10-3 to TRBJ1-5, with D uncertain. The CDR3 coding sequence is TGTGCCGTCAAAGAACCCGGGGTCCAGCCCCAGCATTTT. Its translation: CAVKEPGVQPQHF.